The 10 T cell receptor beta chains presented below share a single source sample, sequenced in a study of blood T cell repertoires in COVID-19. Sequencing used immunoSEQ multiplex PCR; TCRdb keeps in-frame clones, though not all of them. The data contain 120,000 or so clones, 85% to 90% of them seen just once; the ten biggest clones take up about 6.9%. Sequencing was done on a sample of peripheral blood. These TCRs come from a man older than 75 with active or convalescent COVID-19.

The chain links TRBV4-1 to TRBJ2-1; 7 bases agree with TRBD2. Germline-derived CDR1 and CDR2 are MGHRA and YSYEKL. This CDR3 region has 15 residues. Trimming at V came to 0 bases and at J to 5 bases, leaving 4 bases not matched to a gene. The CDR3 here is CASSQDSSGNNEQFF. Here the CDR3 DNA reads TGCGCCAGCAGCCAAGATTCAAGCGGGAACAATGAGCAGTTCTTC.

V and J are TRBV6-5 and TRBJ1-3; TRBD1 aligns across 8 bases. V was pared by 5 bases and J by 0 bases, with 3 bases of the junction left unmatched. Germline CDR1 is MNHEY and CDR2 is SVGAGI. CDR3 size: 15 residues. CDR3 nucleotides: TGTGCCAGCAGTCGGACAGGGCACTCTGGAAACACCATATATTTT. The encoded protein is CASSRTGHSGNTIYF.

V usage is TRBV3-1 (or the pseudogene TRBV3-2) and J usage is TRBJ1-3, with D hard to call. The germline CDR1 and CDR2 sequences are LGHDT and YNNKEL (reference sequence). Trimming took 0 bases from V and 0 from J, leaving 9 bases between them. There are 16 residues in the CDR3. Written as DNA, the CDR3 is TGTGCCAGCAGCCAAGACCCGAGCTACTCTGGAAACACCATATATTTT. Translated: CASSQDPSYSGNTIYF.

A few counts support this clone. This chain links TRBV3-1 (or the pseudogene TRBV3-2) with TRBJ1-4, with 7 bases that match TRBD1. The ends lost 6 bases at V and 11 bases at J; junction bases unmatched: 15. The germline V gene encodes CDR1 LGHDT and CDR2 YNNKEL (reference sequence). There are 15 residues in the CDR3. The DNA for the CDR3 is TGTGCCAGCAGTCTTTCCCTCGGGACAGAGGGGAAACTGTTTTTT. Translated, it gives CASSLSLGTEGKLFF.

This chain links TRBV19 with TRBJ2-2, with D perhaps matching TRBD2 (6 bases). The ends were cut back, 6 bases at V and 0 bases at J, with 17 bases in the middle. The germline V gene has CDR1 LNHDA and CDR2 SQIVND (reference sequence). This CDR3 has 17 amino acids. The CDR3 here is CASSGSAFSSNTGELFF. In DNA form, the CDR3 reads TGTGCCAGTAGCGGGAGTGCCTTCTCCTCGAACACCGGGGAGCTGTTTTTT.

CDR3 nucleotide sequence: TGTGCCAGCAGCCCCACTCACGGGACTTTCGGTGCAGATACGCAGTATTTT. This codes for CASSPTHGTFGADTQYF. The chain combines TRBV5-5 with TRBJ2-3; the D gene is possibly TRBD2 (6 bases). Per germline, CDR1 SGHKS and CDR2 YYEKEE (reference sequence). CDR3 length: 17 residues. V gave up 4 bases and J gave up 4 bases, with 22 bases separating them.

This clone was counted many times. This chain uses TRBV2 with TRBJ2-7, with 7 bases identical to TRBD1. Germline CDR1 SNHLY, CDR2 FYNNEI. Trimming removed 1 base from V and 0 bases from J; junction bases left unmatched: 3. CDR3 size: 15 residues. CDR3 coding DNA: TGTGCCAGCAGTGAAGAGGGACAGATCTCCTACGAGCAGTACTTC. Protein: CASSEEGQISYEQYF.

V usage is TRBV13 and J usage is TRBJ1-2; 11 bases align to TRBD1. Germline V gene data show CDR1 as PRHDT and CDR2 as FYEKMQ (reference sequence). This CDR3 region has 14 residues. The V segment lost 6 bases and the J segment 4 bases; nucleotides outside the gene matches: 4. The DNA for the CDR3 is TGTGCCAGCAGTTGGGGGACAGGGGGCTATGGCTACACCTTC. It translates to CASSWGTGGYGYTF.

The chain employs TRBV3-1 (or the pseudogene TRBV3-2) and TRBJ1-4, with D unclear. The CDR3 totals 14 residues. V gave up 4 bases and J gave up 8 bases, with 14 bases separating them. Germline CDR1 LGHDT, CDR2 YNNKEL (reference sequence). Here the CDR3 DNA reads TGTGCCAGCAGCCGGAACGGGGAGGGAGAAAAACTGTTTTTT. It specifies CASSRNGEGEKLFF.

The table lists this clone with a count of one. The V and J genes are TRBV2 and TRBJ1-2; 7 nucleotides line up with TRBD1. Germline V gene data show CDR1 as SNHLY and CDR2 as FYNNEI. V gave up 4 bases and J gave up 5 bases; unmatched junction bases: 10. The CDR3 is 15 residues long. CDR3 amino acids: CASSVSPQQGYGYTF. The CDR3 region has the DNA TGTGCCAGCAGTGTGTCGCCACAACAGGGGTATGGCTACACCTTC.